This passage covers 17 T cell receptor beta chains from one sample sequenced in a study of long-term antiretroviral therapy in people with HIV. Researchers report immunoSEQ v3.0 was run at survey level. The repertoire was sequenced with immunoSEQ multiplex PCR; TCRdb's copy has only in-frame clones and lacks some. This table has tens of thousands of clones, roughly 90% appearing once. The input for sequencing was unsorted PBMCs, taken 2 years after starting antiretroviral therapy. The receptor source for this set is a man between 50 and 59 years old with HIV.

CDR3 sequence reads: CASTATSGSYNEQFF. Written as DNA, the CDR3 is TGTGCCAGCACCGCGACTAGCGGGAGTTACAATGAGCAGTTCTTC. The chain recombines TRBV7-2 with TRBJ2-1; the match to TRBD2 covers 12 bases. V gave up 7 bases and J gave up 4 bases; unmatched junction bases: 5. The CDR3 consists of 15 residues. The germline gives CDR1 SGHTA, CDR2 FQGNSA.

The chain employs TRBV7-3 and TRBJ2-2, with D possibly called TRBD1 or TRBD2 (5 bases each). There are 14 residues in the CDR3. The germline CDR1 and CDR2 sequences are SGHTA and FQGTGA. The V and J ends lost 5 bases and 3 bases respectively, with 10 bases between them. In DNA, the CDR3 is TGTGCCAGCAGCAAACTAGGGGACACCGGGGAGCTGTTTTTT. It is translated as CASSKLGDTGELFF.

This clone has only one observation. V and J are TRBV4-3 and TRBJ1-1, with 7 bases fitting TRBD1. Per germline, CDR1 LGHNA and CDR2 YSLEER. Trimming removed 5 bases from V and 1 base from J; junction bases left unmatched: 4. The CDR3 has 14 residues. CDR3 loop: CASSARTGNTEAFF. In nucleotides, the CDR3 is TGCGCCAGCAGCGCCCGGACAGGGAACACTGAAGCTTTCTTT.

CDR3 region: CAWSPLGKYEQYF. The CDR3 nucleotides are TGTGCCTGGAGCCCGCTAGGGAAATACGAGCAGTACTTC. V usage is TRBV30 and J usage is TRBJ2-7; D gene uncertain. The germline V and J ends were trimmed by 3 bases and 4 bases, with 13 bases remaining between them. Germline CDR1 is GTSNPN and CDR2 is SVGIG (reference sequence). This CDR3 is 13 amino acids long. The whole variable domain, remainder taken from reference TRBV30 and TRBJ2-7, is SQTIHQWPATLVQPVGSPLSLECTVEGTSNPNLYWYRQAAGRGLQLLFYSVGIGQISSEVPQNLSASRPQDRQFILSSKKLLLSDSGFYLCAWSPLGKYEQYFGPGTRLTVT.

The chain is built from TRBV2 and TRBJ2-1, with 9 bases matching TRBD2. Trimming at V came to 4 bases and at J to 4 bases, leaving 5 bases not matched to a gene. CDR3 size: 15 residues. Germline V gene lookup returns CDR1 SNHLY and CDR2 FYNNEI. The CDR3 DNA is TGTGCCAGCAGTGCCCGACTAGCGGATTACAATGAGCAGTTCTTC. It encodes CASSARLADYNEQFF.

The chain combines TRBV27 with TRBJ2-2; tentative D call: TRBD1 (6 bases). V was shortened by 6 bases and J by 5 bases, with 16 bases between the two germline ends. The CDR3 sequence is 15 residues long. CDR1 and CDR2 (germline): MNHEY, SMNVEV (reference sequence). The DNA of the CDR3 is TGTGCCAGCAGCTCAGGGGTCCTAACAACCGGGGAGCTGTTTTTT. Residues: CASSSGVLTTGELFF.

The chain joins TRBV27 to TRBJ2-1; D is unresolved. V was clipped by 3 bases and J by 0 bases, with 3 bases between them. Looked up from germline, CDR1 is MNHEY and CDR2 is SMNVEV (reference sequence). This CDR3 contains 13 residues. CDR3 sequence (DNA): TGTGCCAGCAGTTTCAGCTCCTACAATGAGCAGTTCTTC. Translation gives CASSFSSYNEQFF.

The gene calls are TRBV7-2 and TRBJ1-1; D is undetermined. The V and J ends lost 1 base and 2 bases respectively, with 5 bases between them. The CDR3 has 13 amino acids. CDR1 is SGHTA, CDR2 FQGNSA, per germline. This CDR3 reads CASSLVLNTEAFF. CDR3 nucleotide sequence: TGTGCCAGCAGCTTAGTCTTAAACACTGAAGCTTTCTTT.

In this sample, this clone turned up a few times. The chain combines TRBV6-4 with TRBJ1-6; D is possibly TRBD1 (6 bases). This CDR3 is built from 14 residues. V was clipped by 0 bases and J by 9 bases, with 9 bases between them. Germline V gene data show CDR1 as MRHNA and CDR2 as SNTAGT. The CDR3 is CASSDSETGSPLHF. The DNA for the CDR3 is TGTGCCAGCAGTGACTCTGAGACAGGTTCACCCCTCCACTTT.

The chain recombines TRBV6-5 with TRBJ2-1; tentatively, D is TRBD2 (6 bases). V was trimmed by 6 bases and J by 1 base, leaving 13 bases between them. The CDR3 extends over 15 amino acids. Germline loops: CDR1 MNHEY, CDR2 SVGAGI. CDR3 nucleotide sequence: TGTGCCAGCAGGACTAGTTATGGTTCCTACAATGAGCAGTTCTTC. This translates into CASRTSYGSYNEQFF.

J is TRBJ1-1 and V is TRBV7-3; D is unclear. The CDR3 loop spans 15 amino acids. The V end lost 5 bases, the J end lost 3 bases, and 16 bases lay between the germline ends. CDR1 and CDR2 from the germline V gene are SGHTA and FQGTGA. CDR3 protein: CASSPRFGGDTEAFF. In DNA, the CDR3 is TGTGCCAGCAGCCCTCGATTCGGTGGGGACACTGAAGCTTTCTTT.

The CDR3 sequence: CASSPPYIEGAESYNEQFF. The DNA for the CDR3 is TGTGCCAGCTCACCACCTTACATTGAGGGGGCTGAATCCTACAATGAGCAGTTCTTC. The chain uses TRBV18 and TRBJ2-1, with TRBD1 identical over 7 bases. V was pared by 0 bases and J by 1 base, with 12 bases of the junction left unmatched. The CDR3 is 19 residues long. CDR1 is KGHSH, CDR2 LQKENI, per germline. Looking up the rest from reference TRBV18 and TRBJ2-1 gives the full variable domain: NAGVMQNPRHLVRRRGQEARLRCSPMKGHSHVYWYRQLPEEGLKFMVYLQKENIIDESGMPKERFSAEFPKEGPSILRIQQVVRGDSAAYFCASSPPYIEGAESYNEQFFGPGTRLTVL.

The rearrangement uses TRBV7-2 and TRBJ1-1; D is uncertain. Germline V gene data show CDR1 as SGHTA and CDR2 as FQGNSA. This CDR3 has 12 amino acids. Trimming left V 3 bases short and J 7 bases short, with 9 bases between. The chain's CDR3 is CASSFPQVEAFF. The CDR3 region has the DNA TGTGCCAGCAGCTTCCCGCAGGTTGAAGCTTTCTTT.

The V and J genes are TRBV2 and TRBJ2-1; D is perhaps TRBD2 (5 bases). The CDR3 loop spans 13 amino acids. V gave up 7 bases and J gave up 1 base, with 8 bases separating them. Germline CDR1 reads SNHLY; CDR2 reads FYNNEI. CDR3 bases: TGTGCCAGCAACGGGGTTTCCTACAATGAGCAGTTCTTC. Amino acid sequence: CASNGVSYNEQFF.

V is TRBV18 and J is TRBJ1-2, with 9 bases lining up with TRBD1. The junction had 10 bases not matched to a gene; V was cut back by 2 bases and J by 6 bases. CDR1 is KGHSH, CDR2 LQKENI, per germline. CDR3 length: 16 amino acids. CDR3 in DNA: TGTGCCAGCTCACCAGAAACAGGGGGCTGGGGGAATGGCTACACCTTC. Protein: CASSPETGGWGNGYTF.

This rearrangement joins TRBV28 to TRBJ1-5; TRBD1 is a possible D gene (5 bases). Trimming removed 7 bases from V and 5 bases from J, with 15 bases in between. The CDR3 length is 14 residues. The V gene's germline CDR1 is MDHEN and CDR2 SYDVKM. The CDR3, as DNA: TGTGCCAGCAAAGGACACTCAGGGCATCAGCCCCAGCATTTT. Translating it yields CASKGHSGHQPQHF.

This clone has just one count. CDR3 sequence reads: CASTPQGNTGELFF. CDR3 bases: TGTGCCAGCACGCCGCAAGGGAACACCGGGGAGCTGTTTTTT. V usage is TRBV7-9 and J usage is TRBJ2-2; D is uncertain. V was pared by 7 bases and J by 1 base, with 10 bases between. CDR3 length: 14 residues. Germline V gene data show CDR1 as SEHNR and CDR2 as FQNEAQ (reference sequence).